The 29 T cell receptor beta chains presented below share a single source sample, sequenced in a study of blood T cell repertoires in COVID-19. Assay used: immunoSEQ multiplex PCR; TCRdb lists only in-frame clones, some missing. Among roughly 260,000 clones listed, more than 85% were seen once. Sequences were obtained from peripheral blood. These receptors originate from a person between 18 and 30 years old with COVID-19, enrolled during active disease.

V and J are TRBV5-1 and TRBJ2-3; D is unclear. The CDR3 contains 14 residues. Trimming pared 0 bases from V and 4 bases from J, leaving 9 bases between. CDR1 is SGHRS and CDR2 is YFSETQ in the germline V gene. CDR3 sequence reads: CASSLDSFSDTQYF. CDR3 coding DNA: TGCGCCAGCAGCTTGGACTCCTTTTCAGATACGCAGTATTTT.

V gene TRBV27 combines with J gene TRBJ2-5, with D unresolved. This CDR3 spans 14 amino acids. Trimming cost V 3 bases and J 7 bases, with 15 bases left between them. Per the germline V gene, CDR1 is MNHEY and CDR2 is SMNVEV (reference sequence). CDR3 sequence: CASSLLSDLGTQYF. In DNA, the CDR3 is TGTGCCAGCAGTTTGTTAAGCGACCTTGGGACCCAGTACTTC.

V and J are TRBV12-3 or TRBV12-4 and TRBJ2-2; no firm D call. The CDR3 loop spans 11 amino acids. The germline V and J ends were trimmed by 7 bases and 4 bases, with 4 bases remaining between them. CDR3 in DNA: TGTGCCAGCACTAGCACCGGGGAGCTGTTTTTT. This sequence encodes CASTSTGELFF.

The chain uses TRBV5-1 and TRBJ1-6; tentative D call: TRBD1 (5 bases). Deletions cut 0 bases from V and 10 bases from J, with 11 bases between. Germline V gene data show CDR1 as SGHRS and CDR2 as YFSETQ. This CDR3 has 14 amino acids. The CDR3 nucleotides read TGCGCCAGCAGCTTGGAACGGGGGAAGTCACCCCTCCACTTT. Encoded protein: CASSLERGKSPLHF.

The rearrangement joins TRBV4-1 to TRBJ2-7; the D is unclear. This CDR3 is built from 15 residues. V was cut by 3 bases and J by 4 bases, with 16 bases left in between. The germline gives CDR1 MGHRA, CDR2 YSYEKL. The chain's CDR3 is CASSQSPLRAYEQYF. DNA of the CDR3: TGCGCCAGCAGCCAGTCCCCCCTAAGAGCATACGAGCAGTACTTC.

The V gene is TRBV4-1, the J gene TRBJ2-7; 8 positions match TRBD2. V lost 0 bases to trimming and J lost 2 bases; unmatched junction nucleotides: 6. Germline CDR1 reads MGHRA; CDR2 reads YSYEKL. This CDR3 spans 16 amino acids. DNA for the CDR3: TGCGCCAGCAGCCAAGATCGTAGCGGGAAGGCCTACGAGCAGTACTTC. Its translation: CASSQDRSGKAYEQYF.

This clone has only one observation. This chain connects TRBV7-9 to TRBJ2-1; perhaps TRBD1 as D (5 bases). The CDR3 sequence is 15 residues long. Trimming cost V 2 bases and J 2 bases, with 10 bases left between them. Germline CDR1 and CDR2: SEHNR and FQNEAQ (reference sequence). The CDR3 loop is CASSLRSGTYNEQFF. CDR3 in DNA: TGTGCCAGCAGCTTAAGGTCAGGGACCTACAATGAGCAGTTCTTC. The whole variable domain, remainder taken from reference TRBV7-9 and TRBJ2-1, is DTGVSQNPRHKITKRGQNVTFRCDPISEHNRLYWYRQTLGQGPEFLTYFQNEAQLEKSRLLSDRFSAERPKGSFSTLEIQRTEQGDSAMYLCASSLRSGTYNEQFFGPGTRLTVL.

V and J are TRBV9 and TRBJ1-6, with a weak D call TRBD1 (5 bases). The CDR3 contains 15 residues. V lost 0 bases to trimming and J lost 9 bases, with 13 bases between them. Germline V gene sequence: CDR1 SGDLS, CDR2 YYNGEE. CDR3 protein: CASSVEPGRGSPLHF. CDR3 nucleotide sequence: TGTGCCAGCAGCGTAGAGCCTGGGAGGGGTTCACCCCTCCACTTT.

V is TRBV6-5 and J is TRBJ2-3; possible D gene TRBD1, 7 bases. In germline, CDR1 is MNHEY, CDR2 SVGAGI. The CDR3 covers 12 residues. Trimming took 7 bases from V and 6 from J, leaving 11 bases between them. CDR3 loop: CASTPGGDTQYF. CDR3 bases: TGTGCCAGCACCCCAGGGGGGGATACGCAGTATTTT.

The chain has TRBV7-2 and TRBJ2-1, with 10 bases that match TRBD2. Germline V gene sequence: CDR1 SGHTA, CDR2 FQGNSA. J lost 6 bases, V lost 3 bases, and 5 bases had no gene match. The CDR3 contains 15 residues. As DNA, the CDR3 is TGTGCCAGCAGCTTCCGACTAGCGGGTAGCAATGAGCAGTTCTTC. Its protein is CASSFRLAGSNEQFF.

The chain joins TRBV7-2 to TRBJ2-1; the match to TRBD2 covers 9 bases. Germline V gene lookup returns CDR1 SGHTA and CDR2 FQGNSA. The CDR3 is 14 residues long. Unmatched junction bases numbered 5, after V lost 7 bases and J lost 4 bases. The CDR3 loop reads CASTSGTRYNEQFF. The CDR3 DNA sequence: TGTGCCAGCACTAGCGGGACCCGGTACAATGAGCAGTTCTTC.

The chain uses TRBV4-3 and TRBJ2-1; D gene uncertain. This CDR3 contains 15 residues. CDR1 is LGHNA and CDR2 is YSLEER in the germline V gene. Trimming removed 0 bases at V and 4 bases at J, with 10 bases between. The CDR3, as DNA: TGCGCCAGCAGCCAAGACAGGCAGGATTACAATGAGCAGTTCTTC. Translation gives CASSQDRQDYNEQFF.

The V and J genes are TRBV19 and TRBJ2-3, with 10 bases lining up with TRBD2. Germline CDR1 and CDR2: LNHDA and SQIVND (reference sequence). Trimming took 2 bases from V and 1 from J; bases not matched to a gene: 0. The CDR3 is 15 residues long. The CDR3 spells CASSISGGGTDTQYF. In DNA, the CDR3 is TGTGCCAGTAGTATAAGCGGGGGGGGCACAGATACGCAGTATTTT.

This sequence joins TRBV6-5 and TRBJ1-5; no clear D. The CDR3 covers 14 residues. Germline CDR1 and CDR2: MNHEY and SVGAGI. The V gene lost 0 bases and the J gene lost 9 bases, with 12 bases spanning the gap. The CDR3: CASSYSGGPRPQHF. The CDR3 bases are TGTGCCAGCAGTTACTCGGGAGGGCCACGGCCCCAGCATTTT.

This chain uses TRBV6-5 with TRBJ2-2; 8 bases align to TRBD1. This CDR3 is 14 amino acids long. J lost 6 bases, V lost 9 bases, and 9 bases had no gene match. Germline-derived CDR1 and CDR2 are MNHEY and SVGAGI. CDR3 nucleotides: TGTGCCAGTACATCAGGGGGCCTCGCCGGGGAGCTGTTTTTT. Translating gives CASTSGGLAGELFF.

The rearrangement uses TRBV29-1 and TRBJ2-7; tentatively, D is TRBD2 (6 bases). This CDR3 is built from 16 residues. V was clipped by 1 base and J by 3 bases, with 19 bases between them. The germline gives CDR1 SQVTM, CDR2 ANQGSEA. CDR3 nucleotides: TGCAGCGTTGAAGGACTCACCTCCGGGGGACTCTACGAGCAGTACTTC. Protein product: CSVEGLTSGGLYEQYF.

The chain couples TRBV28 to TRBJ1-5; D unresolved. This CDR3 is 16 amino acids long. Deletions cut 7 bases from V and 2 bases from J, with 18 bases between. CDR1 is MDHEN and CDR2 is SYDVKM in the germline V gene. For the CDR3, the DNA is TGTGCCAGCACTAATCCCCCGAAACTAGGCAATCAGCCCCAGCATTTT. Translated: CASTNPPKLGNQPQHF.

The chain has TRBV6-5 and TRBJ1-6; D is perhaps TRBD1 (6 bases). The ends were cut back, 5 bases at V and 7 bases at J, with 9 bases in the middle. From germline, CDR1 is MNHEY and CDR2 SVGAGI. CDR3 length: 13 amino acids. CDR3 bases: TGTGCCAGCAGTAACACAGGGAATTCACCCCTCCACTTT. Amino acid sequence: CASSNTGNSPLHF.

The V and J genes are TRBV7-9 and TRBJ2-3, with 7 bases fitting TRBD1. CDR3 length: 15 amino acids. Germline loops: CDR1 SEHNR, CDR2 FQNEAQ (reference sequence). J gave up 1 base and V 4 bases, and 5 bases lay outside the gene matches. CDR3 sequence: CASSSSGQRTDTQYF. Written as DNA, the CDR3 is TGTGCCAGCAGCTCCTCGGGACAGCGCACAGATACGCAGTATTTT.

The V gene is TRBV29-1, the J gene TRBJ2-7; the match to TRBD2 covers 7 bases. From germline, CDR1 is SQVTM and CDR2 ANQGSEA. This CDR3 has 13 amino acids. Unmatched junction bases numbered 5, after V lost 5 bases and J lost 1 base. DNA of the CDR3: TGCAGCGTTCGCCTCGGGGGGTCCTACGAGCAGTACTTC. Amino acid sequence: CSVRLGGSYEQYF.

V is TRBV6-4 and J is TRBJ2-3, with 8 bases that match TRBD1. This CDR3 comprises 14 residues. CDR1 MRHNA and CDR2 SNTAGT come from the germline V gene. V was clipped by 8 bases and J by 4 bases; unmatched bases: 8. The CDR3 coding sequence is TGTGCCAGCGTGAGGGACAGGTACCCAGATACGCAGTATTTT. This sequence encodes CASVRDRYPDTQYF.

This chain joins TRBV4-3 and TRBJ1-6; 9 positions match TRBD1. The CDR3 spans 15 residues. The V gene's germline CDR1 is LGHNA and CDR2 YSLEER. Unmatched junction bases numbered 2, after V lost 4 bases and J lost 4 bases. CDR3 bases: TGCGCCAGCAGCCCGGGACAGGGATATAATTCACCCCTCCACTTT. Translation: CASSPGQGYNSPLHF.

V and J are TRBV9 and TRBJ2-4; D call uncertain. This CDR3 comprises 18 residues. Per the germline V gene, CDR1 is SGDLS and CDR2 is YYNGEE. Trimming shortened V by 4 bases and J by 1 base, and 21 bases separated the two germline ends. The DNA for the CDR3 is TGTGCCAGCAGCCCCCTTGACTCCCCACTTGACGCCAAAAACATTCAGTACTTC. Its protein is CASSPLDSPLDAKNIQYF.

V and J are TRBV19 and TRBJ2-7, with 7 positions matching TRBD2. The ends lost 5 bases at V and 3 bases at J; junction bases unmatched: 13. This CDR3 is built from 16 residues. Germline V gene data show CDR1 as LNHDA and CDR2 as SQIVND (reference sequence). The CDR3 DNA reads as TGTGCCAGTAGTTTCTCCTCCGGACTAGGACGCTACGAGCAGTACTTC. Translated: CASSFSSGLGRYEQYF.

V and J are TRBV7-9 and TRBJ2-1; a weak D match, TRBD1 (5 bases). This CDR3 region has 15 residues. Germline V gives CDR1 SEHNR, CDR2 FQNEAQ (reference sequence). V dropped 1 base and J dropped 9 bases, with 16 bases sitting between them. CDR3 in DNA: TGTGCCAGCAGCTTAGAAATCTCGGAAGGGGCTGAGCAGTTCTTC. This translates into CASSLEISEGAEQFF.

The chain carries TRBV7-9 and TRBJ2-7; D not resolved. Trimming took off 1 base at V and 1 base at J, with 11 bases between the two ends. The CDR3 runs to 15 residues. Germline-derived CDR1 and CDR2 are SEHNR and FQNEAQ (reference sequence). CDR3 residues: CASSLEVGGSYEQYF. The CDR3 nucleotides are TGTGCCAGCAGCTTAGAGGTTGGCGGTTCCTACGAGCAGTACTTC. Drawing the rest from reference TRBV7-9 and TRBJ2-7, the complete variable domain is DTGVSQNPRHKITKRGQNVTFRCDPISEHNRLYWYRQTLGQGPEFLTYFQNEAQLEKSRLLSDRFSAERPKGSFSTLEIQRTEQGDSAMYLCASSLEVGGSYEQYFGPGTRLTVT.

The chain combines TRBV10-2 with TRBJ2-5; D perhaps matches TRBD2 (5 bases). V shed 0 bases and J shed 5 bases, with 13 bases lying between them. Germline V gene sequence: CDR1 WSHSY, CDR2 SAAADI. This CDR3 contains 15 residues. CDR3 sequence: CASSESALARETQYF. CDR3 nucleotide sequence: TGCGCCAGCAGTGAGTCGGCTCTAGCTAGGGAGACCCAGTACTTC.

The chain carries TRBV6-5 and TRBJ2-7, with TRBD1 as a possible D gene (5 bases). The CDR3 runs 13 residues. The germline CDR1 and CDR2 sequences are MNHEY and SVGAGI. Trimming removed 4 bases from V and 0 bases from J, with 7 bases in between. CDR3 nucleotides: TGTGCCAGCAGTTTGACAGACTCCTACGAGCAGTACTTC. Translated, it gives CASSLTDSYEQYF.

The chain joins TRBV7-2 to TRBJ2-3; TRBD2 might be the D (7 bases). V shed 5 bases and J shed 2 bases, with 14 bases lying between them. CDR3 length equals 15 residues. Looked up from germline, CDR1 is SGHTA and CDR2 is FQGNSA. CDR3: CASSPHGGLTDTQYF. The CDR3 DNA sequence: TGTGCCAGCAGCCCCCACGGGGGGCTCACAGATACGCAGTATTTT. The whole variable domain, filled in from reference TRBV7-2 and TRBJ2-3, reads GAGVSQSPSNKVTEKGKDVELRCDPISGHTALYWYRQSLGQGLEFLIYFQGNSAPDKSGLPSDRFSAERTGGSVSTLTIQRTQQEDSAVYLCASSPHGGLTDTQYFGPGTRLTVL.